The 17 T cell receptor beta chains below all came from one sample that was sequenced in a study of cytomegalovirus exposure and HLA in healthy donors. Vbeta (60) and Jbeta (13) primers were used in the PCR. Here immunoSEQ multiplex PCR was the method, and the copy in TCRdb shows in-frame clones only, minus some. In the table there are about 150,000 clones, 60% to 80% of which are singletons. Sequencing was done on a sample of PBMCs. All receptors derive from a male donor in good health and CMV-seronegative.

This sequence joins TRBV25-1 and TRBJ1-6, with a possible D match to TRBD1 (6 bases). Germline CDR1 MGHDK, CDR2 SYGVNS. CDR3 length: 14 amino acids. Trimming left V 6 bases short and J 4 bases short, with 10 bases between. In nucleotides, the CDR3 is TGTGCCAGCAGCCAGGGGATTTATAATTCACCCCTCCACTTT. Translating gives CASSQGIYNSPLHF. The whole variable domain, remainder taken from reference TRBV25-1 and TRBJ1-6, is EADIYQTPRYLVIGTGKKITLECSQTMGHDKMYWYQQDPGMELHLIHYSYGVNSTEKGDLSSESTVSRIRTEHFPLTLESARPSHTSQYLCASSQGIYNSPLHFGNGTRLTVT.

The chain employs TRBV5-1 and TRBJ2-5, with 7 positions matching TRBD2. CDR1 SGHRS and CDR2 YFSETQ come from the germline V gene. The CDR3 contains 14 residues. After removal of 7 bases from V and 5 bases from J, the junction contained 11 bases not matched to a gene. DNA for the CDR3: TGCGCCAGCCTAGAAGGGAGCGGGGTTGAGACCCAGTACTTC. It is translated as CASLEGSGVETQYF.

The chain combines TRBV5-1 with TRBJ1-2, with a tentative D call TRBD1 (6 bases). The CDR3 spans 13 residues. CDR1 and CDR2 (germline): SGHRS, YFSETQ. Trimming stripped 0 bases from V and 3 bases from J, with 6 bases between. The CDR3 nucleotides read TGCGCCAGCAGCTTGGACAGGGACTATGGCTACACCTTC. Amino acids: CASSLDRDYGYTF.

This clone was observed a few times. The chain links TRBV29-1 to TRBJ1-5; the match to TRBD1 covers 7 bases. Germline CDR1 SQVTM, CDR2 ANQGSEA. The CDR3 length is 13 residues. Unmatched junction bases numbered 3, after V lost 4 bases and J lost 3 bases. The DNA for the CDR3 is TGCAGCGTTGGCGGGACAGACAATCAGCCCCAGCATTTT. This translates into CSVGGTDNQPQHF.

As regards this clone: At one of its ends the junction is not consistent with the germline gene, which may arise from a read error. This chain uses TRBV30 with TRBJ2-3, with D maybe TRBD1 (5 bases). The CDR3 contains 15 residues. Germline V CDR1 and CDR2: GTSNPN, SVGIG (reference sequence). The CDR3: CAWSGGQRSTDMQYF. CDR3 nucleotides: TGTGCCTGGAGTGGTGGACAACGAAGCACAGATATGCAGTATTTT.

This clone has more than one count but fewer than ten. The chain is built from TRBV5-3 and TRBJ1-5; D unresolved. TRBV5-3 is reported as an ORF; its role is uncertain. This CDR3 contains 15 residues. Between the trimmed V and J ends, which lost 4 bases and 2 bases, there was a span of 13 bases. The CDR3 bases are TGTGCCAGAAGCCCCGGCTATCGGGGCAATCAGCCCCAGCATTTT. Translating it yields CARSPGYRGNQPQHF.

The gene calls are TRBV6-1 and TRBJ2-7, with D perhaps matching TRBD2 (5 bases). Between the trimmed V and J ends, which lost 8 bases and 4 bases, there was a span of 12 bases. The CDR3 totals 12 residues. Germline values: CDR1 MNHNS, CDR2 SASEGT. The CDR3 region is CASGSRGYEQYF. CDR3 DNA sequence: TGTGCCAGCGGGAGCCGAGGATACGAGCAGTACTTC.

The chain has TRBV6-5 and TRBJ1-1, with a possible D match to TRBD1 (5 bases). CDR3 length: 15 residues. Germline lookup yields CDR1 MNHEY and CDR2 SVGAGI. V was cut by 0 bases and J by 7 bases, with 15 bases left in between. The CDR3 DNA reads as TGTGCCAGCAGTTACTCGGGACTCGAACCGGGTGAAGCTTTCTTT. This encodes CASSYSGLEPGEAFF.

This chain links TRBV6-6 with TRBJ1-1; 8 bases match TRBD1. Germline V gene data show CDR1 as MNHNY and CDR2 as SVGAGI (reference sequence). The CDR3 has 15 residues. V shed 7 bases, J shed 6 bases, and the junction held 13 bases outside the gene matches. CDR3: CASTAPPTGAPEAFF. CDR3 in DNA: TGTGCCAGCACTGCCCCTCCGACAGGGGCGCCTGAAGCTTTCTTT.

This clone has more than one count but fewer than ten. This chain uses TRBV6-5 with TRBJ1-1; possibly TRBD1 for D (5 bases). V lost 2 bases and J 2 bases, leaving 9 bases between the germline ends. CDR3 size: 14 residues. Germline CDR1 and CDR2: MNHEY and SVGAGI. CDR3 bases: TGTGCCAGCAGTTACGGGCAGGGAAACACTGAAGCTTTCTTT. Translating gives CASSYGQGNTEAFF.

About this clone: Its ends do not fully match the called genes, so a read error is possible. The chain recombines TRBV7-9 with TRBJ1-4; TRBD1 matches 11 bases. CDR3 length: 16 residues. CDR1 is SEHNR, CDR2 FQNEAQ, per germline (reference sequence). The CDR3 here is CSSSLGDRGDNEKLFF. For the CDR3, the DNA is TGTTCCAGCAGCTTGGGGGACAGGGGGGACAATGAAAAACTGTTTTTT.

This sequence joins TRBV5-6 and TRBJ2-5, with TRBD1 matching over 8 bases. Germline V CDR1 and CDR2: SGHDT, YYEEEE. The CDR3 consists of 16 residues. Losses at the gene ends were 0 bases for V and 5 bases for J; bases not matched to a gene: 9. DNA for the CDR3: TGTGCCAGCAGCTTGGAAGGATGGGGACAGGAGGAGACCCAGTACTTC. This codes for CASSLEGWGQEETQYF.

The chain has TRBV30 and TRBJ1-1; 8 nucleotides line up with TRBD1. Unmatched junction bases numbered 5, after V lost 3 bases and J lost 2 bases. The CDR3 covers 14 residues. Germline-derived CDR1 and CDR2 are GTSNPN and SVGIG (reference sequence). In DNA, the CDR3 is TGTGCCTGGAGGACAGGGGTAGGAAACACTGAAGCTTTCTTT. This gives the protein CAWRTGVGNTEAFF. Full variable domain (rest looked up from reference TRBV30 and TRBJ1-1): SQTIHQWPATLVQPVGSPLSLECTVEGTSNPNLYWYRQAAGRGLQLLFYSVGIGQISSEVPQNLSASRPQDRQFILSSKKLLLSDSGFYLCAWRTGVGNTEAFFGQGTRLTVV.

V usage is TRBV9 and J usage is TRBJ1-2; possibly TRBD1 for D (5 bases). The CDR3 extends over 14 amino acids. Per the germline V gene, CDR1 is SGDLS and CDR2 is YYNGEE. V was shortened by 6 bases and J by 5 bases, with 17 bases between the two germline ends. CDR3 DNA sequence: TGTGCCAGCACCTTTGGCAGGGAGGAGTATGGCTACACCTTC. It encodes CASTFGREEYGYTF.

The gene calls are TRBV7-8 and TRBJ1-4; 9 nucleotides agree with TRBD1. Unmatched junction bases numbered 9, after V lost 5 bases and J lost 8 bases. The CDR3 is made up of 15 amino acids. Germline CDR1 is SGHVS and CDR2 is FQNEAQ. In nucleotides, the CDR3 is TGTGCCAGCAGCCCCGGACAGGGACAGGGCGAAAAACTGTTTTTT. The encoded protein is CASSPGQGQGEKLFF.

V is TRBV11-2 and J is TRBJ2-3; 13 bases map to TRBD2. J lost 1 base, V lost 5 bases, and 3 bases had no gene match. This CDR3 is built from 16 residues. The germline CDR1 and CDR2 sequences are SGHAT and FQNNGV. The CDR3 DNA reads as TGTGCCAGCAGCGAAGGACTAGCGGGGGGCACAGATACGCAGTATTTT. Translated, it gives CASSEGLAGGTDTQYF.

The DNA of the CDR3 is TGTGCCATCAGTGATCGACAGGGCGGCTACACCTTC. This sequence encodes CAISDRQGGYTF. The genes are TRBV10-3 and TRBJ1-2, with 7 positions matching TRBD1. V dropped 3 bases and J dropped 8; count of bases not matched to a gene: 3. The CDR3 runs 12 residues. Germline CDR1 and CDR2: ENHRY and SYGVKD.